The clone carrying this TCR beta chain was seen more than once but under ten times. Its antigen is still unknown. Using a J-beta primer mix together with a sample-barcoded 5' primer, a second PCR was run for about 7 to 12 cycles. TCRdb ran MiXCR on the 5' RACE reads and lists one entry per CDR3 protein. Here the sample spans about 780,000 distinct CDR3 sequences, 20% to 30% being singletons. The data derive from a study of blood T cells in healthy people across ages. General study findings and limits: When set beside aged donors, long-lived donors presented more naive CD4+ cells and higher diversity.

Germline V gene sequence: CDR1 DFQATT, CDR2 SNEGSKA (reference sequence). The CDR3 is 13 residues long. Trimming cost V 6 bases and J 0 bases; bases outside gene matches: 4. Isolation of PBMCs gave at least 6 million cells per sample. This sample was also put to use in a study of T cells of mothers and their children. Per that paper: In cDNA synthesis, all of the extracted RNA was used at around 1.5 ug per 15 ul.

The rearrangement uses TRBV20-1 and TRBJ1-1; TRBD1 matches at 7 bases. Sequencing was carried out using blood. This sequence was found in a boy between 10 and 17 years old in good health. The CDR3 nucleotides read TGCAGTGCCAGGGGGGCGGTGAACACTGAAGCTTTCTTT. Translating gives CSARGAVNTEAFF.